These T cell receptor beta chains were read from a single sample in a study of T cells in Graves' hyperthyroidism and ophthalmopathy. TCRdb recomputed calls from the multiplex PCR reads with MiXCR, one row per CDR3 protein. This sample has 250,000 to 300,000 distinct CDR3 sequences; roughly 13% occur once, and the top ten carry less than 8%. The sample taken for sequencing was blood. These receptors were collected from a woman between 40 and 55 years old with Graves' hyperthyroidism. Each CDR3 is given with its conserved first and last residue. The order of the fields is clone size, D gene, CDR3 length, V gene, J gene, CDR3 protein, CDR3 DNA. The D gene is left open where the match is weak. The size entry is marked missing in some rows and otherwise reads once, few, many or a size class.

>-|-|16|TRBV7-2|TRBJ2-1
CASSVTLGGVFNEQFF
TGTGCCAGCAGCGTCACGTTGGGGGGCGTCTTCAATGAGCAGTTCTTC
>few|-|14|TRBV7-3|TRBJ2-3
CASSLFWSADTQYF
TGTGCCAGCAGCCTTTTTTGGAGCGCAGATACGCAGTATTTT
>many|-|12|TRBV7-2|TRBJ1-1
CASSSASTEAFF
TGTGCCAGCAGCTCCGCTTCCACTGAAGCTTTCTTT
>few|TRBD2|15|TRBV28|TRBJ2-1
CASSLYGGRRNEQFF
TGTGCCAGCAGTTTATACGGCGGGAGGAGGAATGAGCAGTTCTTC
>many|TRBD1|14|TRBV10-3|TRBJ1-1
CAINRGRENTEAFF
TGTGCCATCAATAGGGGGCGGGAGAACACTGAAGCTTTCTTT
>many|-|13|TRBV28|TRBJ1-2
CASSPGPNYGYTF
TGTGCCAGCTCACCCGGCCCGAACTATGGCTACACCTTC
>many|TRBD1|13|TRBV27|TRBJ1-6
CASRAGGISPLHF
TGTGCCAGCAGGGCAGGGGGAATCTCACCCCTCCACTTT
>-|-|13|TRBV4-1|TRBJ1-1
CASSQDHASGAFF
TGCGCCAGCAGCCAAGATCACGCGTCGGGCGCTTTCTTT
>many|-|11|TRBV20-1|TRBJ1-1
CSARGGTEAFF
TGCAGTGCTAGGGGGGGGACTGAAGCTTTCTTT
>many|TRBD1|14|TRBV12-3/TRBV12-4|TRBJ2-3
CASKQGAKEDTQYF
TGTGCCAGCAAACAGGGGGCGAAGGAAGATACGCAGTATTTT
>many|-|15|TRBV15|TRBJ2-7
CATSSEAGPSYEQYF
TGTGCCACCAGCAGCGAAGCGGGCCCTTCCTACGAGCAGTACTTC
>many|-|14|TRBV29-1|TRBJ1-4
CSVRFLATNEKLFF
TGCAGCGTAAGGTTCCTCGCAACTAATGAAAAACTGTTTTTT
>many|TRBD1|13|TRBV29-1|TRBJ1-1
CSVDRGGNTEAFF
TGCAGCGTCGACAGGGGGGGGAACACTGAAGCTTTCTTT
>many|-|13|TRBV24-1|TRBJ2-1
CATSVGSDNEQFF
TGTGCCACCAGTGTTGGCTCAGACAATGAGCAGTTCTTC
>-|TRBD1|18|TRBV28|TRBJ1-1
CASSWLDRGRLADTEAFF
TGTGCCAGCAGTTGGCTCGACAGGGGGCGGCTTGCGGACACTGAAGCTTTCTTT
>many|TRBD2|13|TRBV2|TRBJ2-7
CALLAAISYEQYF
TGTGCTCTCCTAGCGGCAATCTCCTACGAGCAGTACTTC
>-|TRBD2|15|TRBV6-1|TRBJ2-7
CASSESVAGAYEQYF
TGTGCCAGCAGTGAATCGGTAGCGGGAGCCTACGAGCAGTACTTC
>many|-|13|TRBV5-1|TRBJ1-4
CASSSNWNEKLFF
TGCGCCAGCAGCTCCAATTGGAATGAAAAACTGTTTTTT